This T cell receptor (beta chain) was retrieved from a study of identical twins. A template switching step contributed a universal primer site, while unique molecular identifiers were present in the cDNA. In TCRdb, the 5' RACE reads were re-called with MiXCR into one record per CDR3 protein. Altogether more than 200,000 distinct CDR3 sequences are present, approximately 9% being singletons, with the ten largest covering 4% to 6%. V lost 5 bases and J lost 3, with 14 bases in between. The germline V gene encodes CDR1 DFQATT and CDR2 SNEGSKA (reference sequence). This CDR3 comprises 13 residues. This clonotype was counted between two and nine times. The antigen is unknown. Whole-study results and caveats: Compared with unrelated sharing, twin-shared out-of-frame alpha sequences had more low-probability sequences.

This sequence joins TRBV20-1 and TRBJ2-7, with unresolved D. The sample taken for sequencing was memory (CD45RO+) T cells sorted from blood. The clonotype originates from a woman younger than 35 in good health. CDR3 DNA: TGCAGTGCTCCAAGATCCGGAGACTACGAGCAGTACTTC. The encoded protein is CSAPRSGDYEQYF.